This TCR beta chain derives from a study of identical twins' blood T cells. The study's findings and limits: Twins shared more top CDR3 clonotypes than unrelated donors did.

TCR cDNA libraries came from RNA via a modified published protocol. In the authors' methods: Each library had 2.2 to 3.6 million CDR3 reads and about 90,000 to nearly 550,000 clonotypes. MiXCR, applied by TCRdb to the 5' RACE reads, yields one record per CDR3 protein. These V and J calls are TCRdb output, not the study's own analysis. This sample has a few hundred thousand distinct CDR3 sequences; roughly 28% occur once, and the top ten carry about 6%. This CDR3 comprises 12 residues. Germline CDR1 is SNHLY and CDR2 is FYNNEI. The germline V and J ends were trimmed by 6 bases and 14 bases, with 19 bases remaining between them. Ten or more counts support this clonotype. Antigen: not known. Reared together, all three twin pairs probably met the same infectious agents and vaccines.

The chain is built from TRBV2 and TRBJ1-1; D perhaps matches TRBD1 (5 bases). Sequencing was performed on PBMCs. The receptor was derived from a woman aged 18-49 years in good health. CDR3 amino acids: CASSAQDIIGFF. CDR3 coding DNA: TGTGCCAGCAGCGCCCAGGACATTATTGGATTCTTT.